The 18 T cell receptor beta chains below all came from one sample that was sequenced in a study of OX40 agonist ivuxolimab in advanced cancers. Clones were sequenced by immunoSEQ multiplex PCR, and TCRdb holds only the in-frame ones, with some missing. The data contain about 68,000 clones, 85% of them singletons. The material was CD4+ or CD8+ T cells sorted from blood, obtained in a trial of the OX40 agonist ivuxolimab. These TCRs come from an adult with an advanced solid tumor such as melanoma, head and neck, liver or kidney cancer.

The chain employs TRBV10-3 and TRBJ1-5; the D is unclear. V was pared by 2 bases and J by 4 bases, with 6 bases between. CDR3 length: 13 amino acids. Germline assignment: CDR1 ENHRY and CDR2 SYGVKD. The CDR3 here is CAISERENQPQHF. In DNA, the CDR3 is TGTGCCATCAGTGAGCGGGAGAATCAGCCCCAGCATTTT.

J is TRBJ2-7 and V is TRBV27; the D gene could be TRBD1 or TRBD2 (5 bases each). Looked up from germline, CDR1 is MNHEY and CDR2 is SMNVEV (reference sequence). This CDR3 region has 15 residues. The V end lost 5 bases, the J end lost 3 bases, and 17 bases lay between the germline ends. CDR3: CASSKPGPGYYEQYF. In nucleotides, the CDR3 is TGTGCCAGCAGTAAACCGGGACCGGGTTACTACGAGCAGTACTTC.

The chain uses TRBV5-4 and TRBJ2-3; D is unresolved. This CDR3 is built from 13 residues. Trimming cost V 7 bases and J 2 bases, with 11 bases left between them. CDR1 is SGHNT, CDR2 YYREEE, per germline (reference sequence). Here the CDR3 reads CASRSSITDTQYF. The CDR3 DNA follows: TGTGCCAGCCGTAGCAGCATCACAGATACGCAGTATTTT.

This clone occurred once. J is TRBJ1-4 and V is TRBV5-1, with D perhaps matching TRBD1 (5 bases). Germline CDR1 SGHRS, CDR2 YFSETQ. Trimming took off 8 bases at V and 7 bases at J, with 15 bases between the two ends. This CDR3 spans 13 amino acids. As DNA, the CDR3 is TGCGCCAGGGACGGGACTCTTCCTGAAAAACTGTTTTTT. The encoded protein is CARDGTLPEKLFF.

The genes are TRBV15 and TRBJ1-5; no clear D gene. CDR1 LNHNV and CDR2 YYDKDF come from the germline V gene (reference sequence). This CDR3 is built from 16 residues. V was pared by 0 bases and J by 3 bases, with 12 bases between. The CDR3 nucleotides are TGTGCCACCAGCAGAGATCCGAAAGGTTTCAATCAGCCCCAGCATTTT. Amino acids: CATSRDPKGFNQPQHF. The full variable domain, in which reference TRBV15 and TRBJ1-5 provide the parts outside the CDR3, is DAMVIQNPRYQVTQFGKPVTLSCSQTLNHNVMYWYQQKSSQAPKLLFHYYDKDFNNEADTPDNFQSRRPNTSFCFLDIRSPGLGDTAMYLCATSRDPKGFNQPQHFGDGTRLSIL.

J is TRBJ2-7 and V is TRBV27; D may be TRBD1 (6 bases). Trimming removed 3 bases from V and 5 bases from J, with 11 bases in between. There are 13 residues in the CDR3. Germline V CDR1 and CDR2: MNHEY, SMNVEV (reference sequence). CDR3 sequence (DNA): TGTGCCAGCAGTTTCGGCAGGGACAACGAGCAGTACTTC. The encoded protein is CASSFGRDNEQYF.

This chain links TRBV7-2 with TRBJ2-4; D perhaps matches TRBD1 (7 bases). The CDR3 has 15 amino acids. Trimming took 4 bases from V and 3 from J, leaving 13 bases between them. Per germline, CDR1 SGHTA and CDR2 FQGNSA. The CDR3 here is CASSWGGTVKNIQYF. In nucleotides, the CDR3 is TGTGCCAGCAGCTGGGGCGGGACAGTCAAAAACATTCAGTACTTC. Full variable domain (remainder filled in from reference TRBV7-2 and TRBJ2-4): GAGVSQSPSNKVTEKGKDVELRCDPISGHTALYWYRQSLGQGLEFLIYFQGNSAPDKSGLPSDRFSAERTGGSVSTLTIQRTQQEDSAVYLCASSWGGTVKNIQYFGAGTRLSVL.

J is TRBJ2-4 and V is TRBV10-1; 7 nucleotides agree with TRBD1. CDR1 and CDR2 (germline): WNHNN, SYGVQD (reference sequence). The CDR3 sequence is 15 residues long. V was pared by 8 bases and J by 7 bases, with 14 bases of the junction left unmatched. CDR3 protein: CASPPRDSKPNIQYF. For the CDR3, the DNA is TGCGCCAGCCCCCCCCGGGACAGCAAACCCAACATTCAGTACTTC.

The chain couples TRBV9 to TRBJ1-3; unclear D gene. Germline values: CDR1 SGDLS, CDR2 YYNGEE. V gave up 0 bases and J gave up 0 bases, with 10 bases separating them. The CDR3 has 16 residues. CDR3 in amino acids: CASSVESTSSGNTIYF. CDR3 DNA sequence: TGTGCCAGCAGCGTAGAATCGACTTCCTCTGGAAACACCATATATTTT.

This sequence joins TRBV10-3 and TRBJ2-3; D unclear. Trimming left V 5 bases short and J 2 bases short, with 8 bases between. The CDR3 sequence is 13 residues long. Germline V gene data show CDR1 as ENHRY and CDR2 as SYGVKD. CDR3 in DNA: TGTGCCATCAGTCAGCCTGCCACAGATACGCAGTATTTT. Its translation is CAISQPATDTQYF.

The chain is built from TRBV27 and TRBJ1-1, with 7 nucleotides matching TRBD1. The CDR3 runs 16 residues. The V segment lost 4 bases and the J segment 4 bases; nucleotides outside the gene matches: 12. The germline V gene has CDR1 MNHEY and CDR2 SMNVEV (reference sequence). The CDR3 loop reads CASSSWAGQQGTEAFF. The CDR3 nucleotides are TGTGCCAGCAGTTCTTGGGCGGGACAGCAGGGCACTGAAGCTTTCTTT.

This clone has only a few counts. The chain joins TRBV5-6 to TRBJ2-5, with D perhaps given as TRBD1 or TRBD2 (5 bases each). The length of the CDR3 is 14 residues. V was cut by 4 bases and J by 4 bases, with 14 bases left in between. Germline assignment: CDR1 SGHDT and CDR2 YYEEEE. The CDR3 nucleotides are TGTGCCAGCAGCGGCAGGGCGGCGGGAGAGACCCAGTACTTC. Its protein is CASSGRAAGETQYF. The whole variable domain, filled in from reference TRBV5-6 and TRBJ2-5, reads DAGVTQSPTHLIKTRGQQVTLRCSPKSGHDTVSWYQQALGQGPQFIFQYYEEEERQRGNFPDRFSGHQFPNYSSELNVNALLLGDSALYLCASSGRAAGETQYFGPGTRLLVL.

About this clone: A read error may produce the germline difference seen at one junction end. The chain recombines TRBV7-7 with TRBJ1-4; D gene unclear. The germline CDR1 and CDR2 sequences are SSHAT and FNYEAQ (reference sequence). CDR3 size: 15 residues. This CDR3 reads CASSLTDGRNEKLFF. CDR3 in DNA: TGTGCTAGCAGCCTTACGGACGGAAGAAATGAAAAACTGTTTTTT. Variable domain in full (rest from reference TRBV7-7 and TRBJ1-4): GAGVSQSPRYKVTKRGQDVTLRCDPISSHATLYWYQQALGQGPEFLTYFNYEAQPDKSGLPSDRFSAERPEGSISTLTIQRTEQRDSAMYRCASSLTDGRNEKLFFGSGTQLSVL.

The gene calls are TRBV11-2 and TRBJ1-1, with D perhaps TRBD1 (6 bases). Germline lookup yields CDR1 SGHAT and CDR2 FQNNGV. V lost 3 bases to trimming and J lost 4 bases, with 12 bases between them. The CDR3 consists of 14 residues. The DNA of the CDR3 is TGTGCCAGCAGCTTCGGGCAGGGGCGCACTGAAGCTTTCTTT. Its translation: CASSFGQGRTEAFF.

The chain has TRBV5-1 and TRBJ2-5; 7 bases fit TRBD1. V lost 1 base, J lost 7 bases, and 7 bases stayed unmatched. Germline-derived CDR1 and CDR2 are SGHRS and YFSETQ. The CDR3 is 14 residues long. DNA for the CDR3: TGCGCCAGCAGCTTGAGACAGGGCTCGGCGACCCAGTACTTC. Protein: CASSLRQGSATQYF.

J is TRBJ2-2 and V is TRBV5-1; D gene uncertain. Between the trimmed V and J ends, which lost 4 bases and 6 bases, there was a span of 7 bases. The CDR3 totals 12 residues. Germline CDR1 and CDR2: SGHRS and YFSETQ. Here the CDR3 reads CASSNLAGELFF. The CDR3 bases are TGCGCCAGCAGCAATCTGGCCGGGGAGCTGTTTTTT.

The V call is TRBV12-5, the J call TRBJ2-6, with D maybe TRBD2 (6 bases). This CDR3 region has 15 residues. The germline V gene has CDR1 LGHNT and CDR2 FRNRAP. V lost 6 bases, J lost 1 base, and 10 bases lay in between. The CDR3 here is CASGPGGSGANVLTF. The CDR3 DNA sequence: TGTGCTAGTGGCCCCGGGGGTTCTGGGGCCAACGTCCTGACTTTC.

The chain couples TRBV10-3 to TRBJ2-7; 7 bases are shared with TRBD2. This CDR3 spans 14 amino acids. Unmatched junction bases numbered 9, after V lost 3 bases and J lost 7 bases. Germline assignment: CDR1 ENHRY and CDR2 SYGVKD. The CDR3 DNA follows: TGTGCCATCAGTGACCCGGGGCCGCGGGGGGAGCAGTACTTC. Its translation is CAISDPGPRGEQYF.